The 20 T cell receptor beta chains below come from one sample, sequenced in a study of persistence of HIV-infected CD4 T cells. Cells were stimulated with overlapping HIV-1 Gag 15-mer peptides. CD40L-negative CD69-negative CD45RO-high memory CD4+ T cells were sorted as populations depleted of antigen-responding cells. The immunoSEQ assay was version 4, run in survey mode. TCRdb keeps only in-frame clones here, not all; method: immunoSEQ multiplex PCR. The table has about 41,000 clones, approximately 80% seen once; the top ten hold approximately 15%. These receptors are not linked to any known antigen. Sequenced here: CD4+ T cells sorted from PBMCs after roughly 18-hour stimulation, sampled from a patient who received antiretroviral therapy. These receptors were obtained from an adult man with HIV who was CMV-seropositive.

The chain's CDR3 is CASSPGTGERQYF. In DNA form, the CDR3 reads TGTGCCAGCTCACCCGGGACAGGGGAGAGGCAGTACTTC. This chain links TRBV18 with TRBJ2-7; 10 bases fit TRBD1. J gave up 9 bases and V 3 bases, and 5 bases lay outside the gene matches. Germline lookup yields CDR1 KGHSH and CDR2 LQKENI. The CDR3 spans 13 residues.

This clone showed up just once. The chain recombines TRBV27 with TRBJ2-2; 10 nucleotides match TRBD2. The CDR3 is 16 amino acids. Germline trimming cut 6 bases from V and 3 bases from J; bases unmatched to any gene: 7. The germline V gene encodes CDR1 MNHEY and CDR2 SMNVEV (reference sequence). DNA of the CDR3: TGTGCCAGCAGATCAACCGGGACTAGCGACACCGGGGAGCTGTTTTTT. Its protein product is CASRSTGTSDTGELFF.

Written as DNA, the CDR3 is TGTGCCAGCAGTGGGAGAGGGACAATTAAGGATACGCAGTATTTT. It specifies CASSGRGTIKDTQYF. The chain carries TRBV6-6 and TRBJ2-3; D perhaps matches TRBD1 (6 bases). The CDR3 extends over 15 amino acids. The germline V and J ends were trimmed by 5 bases and 6 bases, with 18 bases remaining between them. Germline V gene sequence: CDR1 MNHNY, CDR2 SVGAGI (reference sequence).

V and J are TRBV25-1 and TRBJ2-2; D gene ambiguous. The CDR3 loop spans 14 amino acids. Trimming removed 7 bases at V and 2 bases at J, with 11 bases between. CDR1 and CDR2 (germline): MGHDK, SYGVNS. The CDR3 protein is CASTRAGNTGELFF. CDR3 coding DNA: TGTGCCAGCACCCGTGCAGGAAACACCGGGGAGCTGTTTTTT.

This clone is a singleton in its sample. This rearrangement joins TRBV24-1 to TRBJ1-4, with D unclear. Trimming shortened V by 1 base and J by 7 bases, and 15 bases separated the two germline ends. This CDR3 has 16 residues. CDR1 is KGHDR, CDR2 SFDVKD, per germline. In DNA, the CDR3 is TGTGCCACCAGTGATTTAGGATGGTCCTTGGGTGAAAAACTGTTTTTT. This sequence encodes CATSDLGWSLGEKLFF.

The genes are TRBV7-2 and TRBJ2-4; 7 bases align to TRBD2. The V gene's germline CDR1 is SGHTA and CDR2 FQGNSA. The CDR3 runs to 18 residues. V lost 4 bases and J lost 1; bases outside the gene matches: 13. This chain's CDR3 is CASSSASGILEAKNIQYF. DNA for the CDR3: TGTGCCAGCAGCTCGGCTAGCGGTATCCTCGAGGCCAAAAACATTCAGTACTTC.

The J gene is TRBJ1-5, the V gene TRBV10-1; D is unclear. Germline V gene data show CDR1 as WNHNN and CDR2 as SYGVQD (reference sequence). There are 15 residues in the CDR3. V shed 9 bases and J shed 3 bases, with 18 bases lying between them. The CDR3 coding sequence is TGCGCCAGACCGGGCCCCCGGTCGGCCAATCAGCCCCAGCATTTT. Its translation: CARPGPRSANQPQHF.

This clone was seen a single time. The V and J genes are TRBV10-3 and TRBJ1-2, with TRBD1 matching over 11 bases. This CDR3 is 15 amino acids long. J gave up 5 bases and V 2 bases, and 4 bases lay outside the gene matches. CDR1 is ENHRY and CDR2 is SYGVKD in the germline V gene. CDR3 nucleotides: TGTGCCATCAGTGAGGGGACAGGGGGGAGTTATGGCTACACCTTC. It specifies CAISEGTGGSYGYTF.

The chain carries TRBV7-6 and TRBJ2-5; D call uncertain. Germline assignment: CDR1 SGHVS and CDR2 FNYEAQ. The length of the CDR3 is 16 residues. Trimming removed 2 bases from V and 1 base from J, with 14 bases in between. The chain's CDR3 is CASSLNLGQVQETQYF. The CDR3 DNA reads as TGTGCCAGCAGCTTAAATCTAGGGCAGGTCCAAGAGACCCAGTACTTC.

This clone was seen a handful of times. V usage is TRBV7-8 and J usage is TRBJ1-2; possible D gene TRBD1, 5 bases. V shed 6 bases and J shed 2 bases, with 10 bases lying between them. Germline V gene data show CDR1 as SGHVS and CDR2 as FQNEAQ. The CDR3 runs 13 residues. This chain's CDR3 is CASSTRQNYGYTF. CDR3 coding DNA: TGTGCCAGCAGTACTCGACAGAACTATGGCTACACCTTC.

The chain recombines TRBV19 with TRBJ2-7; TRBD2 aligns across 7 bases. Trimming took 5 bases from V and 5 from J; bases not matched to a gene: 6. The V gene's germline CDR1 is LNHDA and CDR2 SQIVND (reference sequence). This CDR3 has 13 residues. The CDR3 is CASSRGEVDEQYF. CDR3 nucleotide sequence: TGTGCCAGTAGTCGGGGGGAAGTCGACGAGCAGTACTTC.

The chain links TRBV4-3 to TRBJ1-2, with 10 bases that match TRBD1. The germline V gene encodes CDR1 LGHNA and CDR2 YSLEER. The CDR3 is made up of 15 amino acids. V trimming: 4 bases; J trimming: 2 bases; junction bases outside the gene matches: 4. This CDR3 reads CASSPGQGENYGYTF. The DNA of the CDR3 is TGCGCCAGCAGCCCAGGACAGGGGGAGAACTATGGCTACACCTTC.

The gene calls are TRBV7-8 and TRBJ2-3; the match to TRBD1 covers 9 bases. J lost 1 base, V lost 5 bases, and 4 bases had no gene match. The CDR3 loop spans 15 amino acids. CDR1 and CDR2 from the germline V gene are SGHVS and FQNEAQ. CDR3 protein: CASSPRDRGTDTQYF. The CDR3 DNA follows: TGTGCCAGCAGCCCCCGGGACAGGGGCACAGATACGCAGTATTTT.

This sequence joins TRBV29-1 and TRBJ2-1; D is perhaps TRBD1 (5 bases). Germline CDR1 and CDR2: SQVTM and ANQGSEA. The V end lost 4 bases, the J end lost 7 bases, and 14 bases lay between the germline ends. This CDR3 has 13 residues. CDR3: CSVGWSGRNEQFF. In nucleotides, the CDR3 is TGCAGCGTTGGATGGTCAGGGCGGAATGAGCAGTTCTTC.

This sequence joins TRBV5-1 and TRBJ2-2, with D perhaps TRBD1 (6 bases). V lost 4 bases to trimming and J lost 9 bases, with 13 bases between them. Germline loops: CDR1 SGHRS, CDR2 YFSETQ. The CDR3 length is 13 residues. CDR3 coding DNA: TGCGCCAGCAGCCGGGACACTGGCTGGGAGCTGTTTTTT. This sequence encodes CASSRDTGWELFF.

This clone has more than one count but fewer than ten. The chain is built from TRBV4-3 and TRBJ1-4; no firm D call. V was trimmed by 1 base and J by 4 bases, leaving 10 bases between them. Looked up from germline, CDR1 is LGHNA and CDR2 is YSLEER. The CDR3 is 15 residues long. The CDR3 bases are TGCGCCAGCAGCCAAGTGGGAGGATTTAATGAAAAACTGTTTTTT. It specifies CASSQVGGFNEKLFF.

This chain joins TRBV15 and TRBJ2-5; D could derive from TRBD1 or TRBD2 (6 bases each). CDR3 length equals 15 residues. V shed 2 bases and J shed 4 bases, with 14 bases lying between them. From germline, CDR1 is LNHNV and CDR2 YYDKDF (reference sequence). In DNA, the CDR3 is TGTGCCACCAGCAGAACGAGGGGGGAGAGAGAGACCCAGTACTTC. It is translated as CATSRTRGERETQYF.

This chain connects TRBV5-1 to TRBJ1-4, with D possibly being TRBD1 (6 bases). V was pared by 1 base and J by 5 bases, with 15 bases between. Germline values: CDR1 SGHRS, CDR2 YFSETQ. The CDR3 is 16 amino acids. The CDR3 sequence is CASSLFRVGGNEKLFF. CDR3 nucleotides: TGCGCCAGCAGCTTGTTTCGAGTAGGGGGAAATGAAAAACTGTTTTTT.

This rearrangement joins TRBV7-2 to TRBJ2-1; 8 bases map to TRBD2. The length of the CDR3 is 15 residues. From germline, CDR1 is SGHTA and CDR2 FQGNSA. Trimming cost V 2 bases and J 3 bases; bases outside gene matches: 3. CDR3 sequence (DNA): TGTGCCAGCAGCTTAAACGCGGGGGGCTACAATGAGCAGTTCTTC. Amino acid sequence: CASSLNAGGYNEQFF.

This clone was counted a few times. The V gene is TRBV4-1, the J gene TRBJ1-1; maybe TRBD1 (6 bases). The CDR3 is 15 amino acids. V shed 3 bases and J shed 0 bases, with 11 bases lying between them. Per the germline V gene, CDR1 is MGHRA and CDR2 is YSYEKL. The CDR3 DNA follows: TGCGCCAGCAGCCAGGAGTACAGGGTGAACACTGAAGCTTTCTTT. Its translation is CASSQEYRVNTEAFF.